This paragraph reports one T cell receptor beta chain. Between the trimmed V and J ends, which lost 0 bases and 0 bases, there was a span of 8 bases. Germline loops: CDR1 ENHRY, CDR2 SYGVKD. This CDR3 has 15 amino acids. The source of the sample is a study of blood T cells in healthy people across ages. The authors ran a second PCR of about 7 to 11 cycles using a sample-barcoded 5' primer and a J-beta primer mix. TCRdb used MiXCR to reprocess the 5' RACE reads, holding one entry per CDR3 protein. The table includes 630,000 or so distinct CDR3 sequences, less than 40% detected once. The V gene is TRBV10-3, the J gene TRBJ1-2; D might be TRBD1 (6 bases). The specimen was blood. This TCR was recovered from an elderly woman in good health. The CDR3 DNA reads as TGTGCCATCAGTGAGTCGGGGGCGGCTAACTATGGCTACACCTTC. It translates to CAISESGAANYGYTF.